The next 25 T cell receptor beta chains were all read from a single sample in a study of cytomegalovirus exposure and HLA in healthy donors. Primers included in the PCR were 60 Vbeta and 13 Jbeta primers. Profiled with immunoSEQ multiplex PCR; TCRdb holds only in-frame clones, not every one. The sample holds over 100,000 clones, roughly three quarters seen once. Sequencing was carried out using PBMCs. These receptors all stem from a male donor in good health and CMV-seronegative.

The chain recombines TRBV6-5 with TRBJ2-5; 7 nucleotides match TRBD1. CDR1 and CDR2 (germline): MNHEY, SVGAGI. The V segment lost 5 bases and the J segment 5 bases; nucleotides outside the gene matches: 8. This CDR3 is built from 14 residues. This CDR3 is CASSVNHRGETQYF. CDR3 nucleotide sequence: TGTGCCAGCAGTGTAAACCACAGGGGTGAGACCCAGTACTTC.

J is TRBJ2-1 and V is TRBV4-3, with a weak D call TRBD1 (5 bases). The germline V gene encodes CDR1 LGHNA and CDR2 YSLEER. Trimming cost V 0 bases and J 4 bases, with 10 bases left between them. This CDR3 spans 15 amino acids. CDR3 sequence (DNA): TGCGCCAGCAGCCAAGATAGGGGATATTACAATGAGCAGTTCTTC. It is translated as CASSQDRGYYNEQFF.

This rearrangement joins TRBV4-3 to TRBJ1-2, with TRBD1 identical over 9 bases. Germline V gene lookup returns CDR1 LGHNA and CDR2 YSLEER. The CDR3 is 18 residues long. The junction had 11 bases not matched to a gene; V was cut back by 1 base and J by 2 bases. CDR3 DNA: TGCGCCAGCAGCCAAGTTGGGGAGGGACAGGGCCAGAACTATGGCTACACCTTC. Its translation is CASSQVGEGQGQNYGYTF.

The genes are TRBV2 and TRBJ2-1, with 8 bases matching TRBD2. The germline V gene has CDR1 SNHLY and CDR2 FYNNEI. The CDR3 is 15 amino acids. The V and J ends lost 11 bases and 2 bases, in that order; junction bases with no gene match: 11. The CDR3 sequence is CAWGFRGGPYNEQFF. In nucleotides, the CDR3 is TGTGCCTGGGGTTTTCGGGGGGGCCCCTACAATGAGCAGTTCTTC. The full variable domain, completed using reference TRBV2 and TRBJ2-1, is EPEVTQTPSHQVTQMGQEVILRCVPISNHLYFYWYRQILGQKVEFLVSFYNNEISEKSEIFDDQFSVERPDGSNFTLKIRSTKLEDSAMYFCAWGFRGGPYNEQFFGPGTRLTVL.

As for this clone: At the DNA level, this CDR3 is encoded by other sequences in the same sample as well. The rearrangement joins TRBV27 to TRBJ2-1; weak D call: TRBD1 (6 bases). Germline assignment: CDR1 MNHEY and CDR2 SMNVEV (reference sequence). Trimming removed 6 bases at V and 5 bases at J, with 14 bases between. The CDR3 is 14 residues long. The CDR3 nucleotides are TGTGCCAGCAGCCCCCGGACAGAGGACAATGAGCAGTTCTTC. This translates into CASSPRTEDNEQFF.

The V gene is TRBV18, the J gene TRBJ1-5; D gene ambiguous. V lost 3 bases and J 5 bases, leaving 17 bases between the germline ends. The CDR3 is made up of 16 amino acids. The germline CDR1 and CDR2 sequences are KGHSH and LQKENI. CDR3 coding DNA: TGTGCCAGCTCACCGCCTGGGTCTCGTCGGGATCAGCCCCAGCATTTT. Protein: CASSPPGSRRDQPQHF.

This chain links TRBV5-1 with TRBJ1-1; 12 nucleotides line up with TRBD1. The CDR3 runs 14 residues. Germline loops: CDR1 SGHRS, CDR2 YFSETQ. V trimming: 4 bases; J trimming: 8 bases; junction bases outside the gene matches: 6. CDR3 nucleotide sequence: TGCGCCAGCAGCCCTGGGACAGGGGGCGGCGAAGCTTTCTTT. Protein: CASSPGTGGGEAFF.

The count of this clone is one. A read error may account for a junction end that differs from germline. The chain couples TRBV5-6 to TRBJ2-7; TRBD1 matches at 9 bases. The CDR3 is 16 residues long. The germline gives CDR1 SGHDT, CDR2 YYEEEE. CDR3 nucleotides: TGTGCCAGCAGCTTAGAACCCCGGGACAGGGCCTACAAGCAGTACTTC. This encodes CASSLEPRDRAYKQYF.

This clone has only one observation. V gene TRBV5-1 combines with J gene TRBJ1-6; tentative D call: TRBD1 (5 bases). Trimming removed 0 bases at V and 6 bases at J, with 10 bases between. Germline CDR1 and CDR2: SGHRS and YFSETQ. This CDR3 contains 15 residues. The CDR3 loop reads CASSLGGAGNSPLHF. CDR3 nucleotides: TGCGCCAGCAGCTTGGGTGGGGCAGGTAATTCACCCCTCCACTTT. The full variable domain, rest sourced from reference TRBV5-1 and TRBJ1-6, is KAGVTQTPRYLIKTRGQQVTLSCSPISGHRSVSWYQQTPGQGLQFLFEYFSETQRNKGNFPGRFSGRQFSNSRSEMNVSTLELGDSALYLCASSLGGAGNSPLHFGNGTRLTVT.

The chain is built from TRBV27 and TRBJ2-1, with 8 bases aligning to TRBD2. From germline, CDR1 is MNHEY and CDR2 SMNVEV (reference sequence). The CDR3 is 14 residues long. V dropped 2 bases and J dropped 15; count of bases not matched to a gene: 12. CDR3 in amino acids: CASSLVQTTGGAFF. The CDR3 DNA reads TGTGCCAGCAGTTTAGTACAGACTACCGGGGGGGCGTTCTTC.

This clone was seen just once. The J gene is TRBJ2-1, the V gene TRBV11-3; D gene uncertain. Between the trimmed V and J ends, which lost 5 bases and 9 bases, there was a span of 23 bases. Looked up from germline, CDR1 is SGHNT and CDR2 is YENEEA. CDR3 length: 16 amino acids. The CDR3 DNA reads TGTGCCAGCAGCCTCCGGGTCCTAGTCCCAAGTGGTGAGCAGTTCTTC. This sequence encodes CASSLRVLVPSGEQFF. Filled out from reference TRBV11-3 and TRBJ2-1, the complete variable domain reads EAGVVQSPRYKIIEKKQPVAFWCNPISGHNTLYWYLQNLGQGPELLIRYENEEAVDDSQLPKDRFSAERLKGVDSTLKIQPAELGDSAVYLCASSLRVLVPSGEQFFGPGTRLTVL.

The rearrangement joins TRBV9 to TRBJ2-7; D is possibly TRBD1 (6 bases). The V gene's germline CDR1 is SGDLS and CDR2 YYNGEE. V lost 0 bases and J 3 bases, leaving 13 bases between the germline ends. The CDR3 loop spans 15 amino acids. CDR3 bases: TGTGCCAGCAGCGTAGCTGGGCAGGGGATCTACGAGCAGTACTTC. This encodes CASSVAGQGIYEQYF.

The chain combines TRBV21-1 with TRBJ2-7; the table's TRBD2 call for D was not verified on the DNA. TRBV21-1 is classified as a pseudogene. The CDR3 covers 15 residues. The CDR3 DNA reads TGTGCCAGCAGCGCCCGGGCCCCGGGAGCCTACGAGCAGTACTTC. It translates to CASSARAPGAYEQYF.

The chain links TRBV6-4 to TRBJ2-7; D unclear. CDR1 is MRHNA, CDR2 SNTAGT, per germline. The CDR3 has 12 residues. Trimming took off 2 bases at V and 6 bases at J, with 8 bases between the two ends. CDR3 nucleotides: TGTGCCAGCAGTGACCCTTTTCGCGAGCAGTACTTC. It encodes CASSDPFREQYF.

The chain couples TRBV5-1 to TRBJ1-1; 8 nucleotides agree with TRBD1. CDR1 is SGHRS and CDR2 is YFSETQ in the germline V gene. The CDR3 sequence is 13 residues long. V lost 5 bases to trimming and J lost 6 bases; unmatched junction nucleotides: 6. DNA for the CDR3: TGCGCCAGCAGTCCAGGGGGCGGGTCTGAAGCTTTCTTT. It yields the protein CASSPGGGSEAFF.

The CDR3 sequence: CASSYSMQGATGELFF. CDR3 coding DNA: TGTGCCAGCAGTTACTCGATGCAGGGGGCGACCGGGGAGCTGTTTTTT. The chain has TRBV6-6 and TRBJ2-2; 8 bases are a match to TRBD1. Losses at the gene ends were 0 bases for V and 5 bases for J; bases not matched to a gene: 5. CDR3 length: 16 residues. From germline, CDR1 is MNHNY and CDR2 SVGAGI (reference sequence).

V and J are TRBV18 and TRBJ1-5; D perhaps matches TRBD1 (5 bases). Germline CDR1 is KGHSH and CDR2 is LQKENI. With 6 bases removed from V and 1 base from J, the gap between germline ends came to 19 bases. The CDR3 length is 17 residues. The CDR3 protein is CASSQTGGFISNQPQHF. CDR3 nucleotides: TGTGCCAGCTCTCAAACGGGGGGGTTTATCAGCAATCAGCCCCAGCATTTT. Filled out from reference TRBV18 and TRBJ1-5, the complete variable domain reads NAGVMQNPRHLVRRRGQEARLRCSPMKGHSHVYWYRQLPEEGLKFMVYLQKENIIDESGMPKERFSAEFPKEGPSILRIQQVVRGDSAAYFCASSQTGGFISNQPQHFGDGTRLSIL.

This chain connects TRBV6-5 to TRBJ2-5; TRBD1 matches 8 bases. Germline assignment: CDR1 MNHEY and CDR2 SVGAGI. V trimming: 6 bases; J trimming: 2 bases; junction bases outside the gene matches: 8. The CDR3 has 15 residues. CDR3 sequence (DNA): TGTGCCAGCAGACTAAGGGACAGGCCACAAGAGACCCAGTACTTC. This sequence encodes CASRLRDRPQETQYF.

The chain couples TRBV14 to TRBJ2-5, with D hard to call. CDR1 is SGHDN, CDR2 FVKESK, per germline. The CDR3 sequence is 14 residues long. V was trimmed by 4 bases and J by 0 bases, leaving 9 bases between them. The DNA of the CDR3 is TGTGCCAGCAGCCGAGAACAGTACCAAGAGACCCAGTACTTC. Its protein is CASSREQYQETQYF.

The chain is built from TRBV5-1 and TRBJ2-5; 10 nucleotides line up with TRBD1. From germline, CDR1 is SGHRS and CDR2 YFSETQ. The CDR3 length is 15 residues. Germline trimming cut 2 bases from V and 3 bases from J; bases unmatched to any gene: 4. CDR3 coding DNA: TGCGCCAGCAGCTTAACCGGGACAGGGGAAGAGACCCAGTACTTC. The encoded protein is CASSLTGTGEETQYF.

V is TRBV7-2 and J is TRBJ1-2, with 7 positions matching TRBD1. Unmatched junction bases numbered 9, after V lost 3 bases and J lost 5 bases. CDR3 length equals 15 residues. The germline CDR1 and CDR2 sequences are SGHTA and FQGNSA. The DNA for the CDR3 is TGTGCCAGCAGCTTGCACTCTGGGACAGAGTATGGCTACACCTTC. This sequence encodes CASSLHSGTEYGYTF. Supplemented by reference TRBV7-2 and TRBJ1-2, the full variable domain reads GAGVSQSPSNKVTEKGKDVELRCDPISGHTALYWYRQSLGQGLEFLIYFQGNSAPDKSGLPSDRFSAERTGGSVSTLTIQRTQQEDSAVYLCASSLHSGTEYGYTFGSGTRLTVV.

This clone was observed once. The chain links TRBV9 to TRBJ2-7; D possibly corresponds to TRBD2 (6 bases). In germline, CDR1 is SGDLS, CDR2 YYNGEE. With 5 bases removed from V and 6 bases from J, the gap between germline ends came to 15 bases. CDR3 length: 13 residues. CDR3 protein: CASSGGVDSEQYF. The DNA for the CDR3 is TGTGCCAGCAGTGGAGGGGTAGATTCCGAGCAGTACTTC.

This clone was detected only a few times. The chain is built from TRBV6-1 and TRBJ2-1, with 9 positions matching TRBD1. Germline CDR1 is MNHNS and CDR2 is SASEGT. Unmatched junction bases numbered 10, after V lost 10 bases and J lost 6 bases. CDR3 length: 14 amino acids. The DNA for the CDR3 is TGTGCCACCGAAACAGGGGGCCCCATCAATGAGCAGTTCTTC. Protein sequence: CATETGGPINEQFF.

The rearrangement links TRBV9 to TRBJ2-2; TRBD1 matches 9 bases. The trim removed 6 bases at V and 6 bases at J, leaving 9 bases unmatched. Germline CDR1 SGDLS, CDR2 YYNGEE. The CDR3 has 15 residues. CDR3 DNA: TGTGCCAGCACCTCGGGACAGGGAAGACCCGGGGAGCTGTTTTTT. Its translation: CASTSGQGRPGELFF.

The CDR3 reads CAWSVEAYTEAFF. In DNA form, the CDR3 reads TGTGCCTGGAGTGTGGAGGCGTACACTGAAGCTTTCTTT. The chain recombines TRBV30 with TRBJ1-1; no clear D. CDR3 length: 13 residues. V shed 0 bases and J shed 3 bases, with 8 bases lying between them. The germline V gene encodes CDR1 GTSNPN and CDR2 SVGIG (reference sequence).